This T cell receptor beta chain was sequenced during a study of T cell repertoires in cytomegalovirus infection. In the study overall: Recently identified HLA-C-restricted CMV epitopes were used, and well-studied HLA-B-restricted CMV epitopes were used as well. Indicated by public TCR beta signatures were CMV infection and matching HLA type. Study findings and constraints: There were carriers of CMV plus the relevant HLA, and cumulative public TCR beta family frequency identified them. Within the response measured ex vivo, HLA-C-restricted CMV-specific TCR beta clonotypes were dominant.

TCRdb passed the reads through MiXCR, listing each CDR3 protein once. The data hold some 500,000 distinct CDR3 sequences, with roughly a third observed a single time. The CDR3 spans 12 residues. V lost 5 bases to trimming and J lost 7 bases, with 10 bases between them. The V gene's germline CDR1 is KGHDR and CDR2 SFDVKD. A note on this clonotype: Its antigen is unknown.

The sample consisted of cultured PBMCs, taken from culture after CMV antigen stimulation. The J gene is TRBJ1-2, the V gene TRBV24-1, with unresolved D. The sequence came from a human donor in good health (CMV status not recorded). Some clones in this sample may be carry-over from other donors' samples. The CDR3 protein is CATSAKETGYTF. For the CDR3, the DNA is TGTGCCACCAGTGCGAAGGAAACTGGCTACACCTTC.